The 22 T cell receptor beta chains below all came from one sample that was sequenced in a study of T cell responses to AZD1222 COVID-19 vaccine. Repertoires were generated with immunoSEQ multiplex PCR, while TCRdb's copy carries only in-frame clones and drops some. In the table there are some 100,000 clones, just under 90% of which are singletons. The source material was peripheral blood, sampled on day 0 of AZD1222 vaccination. The receptors come from an adult in good health.

J is TRBJ2-7 and V is TRBV7-9; perhaps TRBD1 as D (6 bases). Germline V CDR1 and CDR2: SEHNR, FQNEAQ (reference sequence). Trimming took off 1 base at V and 3 bases at J, with 16 bases between the two ends. The CDR3 runs to 16 residues. The CDR3 DNA sequence: TGTGCCAGCAGCTTAGAGGGGGTAGTGGCCTACTACGAGCAGTACTTC. Protein: CASSLEGVVAYYEQYF.

The chain links TRBV4-2 to TRBJ1-4, with D unclear. Germline values: CDR1 LGHNA, CDR2 YNFKEQ. V gave up 1 base and J gave up 5 bases, with 11 bases separating them. The CDR3 loop spans 15 amino acids. The chain's CDR3 is CASSQANSRNEKLFF. The CDR3 region has the DNA TGTGCCAGCAGCCAAGCGAACAGCAGGAATGAAAAACTGTTTTTT.

V gene TRBV18 combines with J gene TRBJ1-4; D remains ambiguous. This CDR3 region has 15 residues. Germline V lookup: CDR1 KGHSH, CDR2 LQKENI. The V and J ends lost 1 base and 0 bases respectively, with 6 bases between them. The CDR3 loop is CASSPRPATNEKLFF. The CDR3 DNA sequence: TGTGCCAGCTCACCACGGCCTGCAACTAATGAAAAACTGTTTTTT. Full variable domain (missing parts from reference TRBV18 and TRBJ1-4): NAGVMQNPRHLVRRRGQEARLRCSPMKGHSHVYWYRQLPEEGLKFMVYLQKENIIDESGMPKERFSAEFPKEGPSILRIQQVVRGDSAAYFCASSPRPATNEKLFFGSGTQLSVL.

This clone came up once. This CDR3 reads CASSWTGINTEAFF. DNA for the CDR3: TGTGCCAGCAGTTGGACAGGGATAAACACTGAAGCTTTCTTT. The chain links TRBV6-5 to TRBJ1-1; 8 bases agree with TRBD1. In germline, CDR1 is MNHEY, CDR2 SVGAGI. V shed 4 bases and J 2 bases; nucleotides not matched to a gene: 3. The CDR3 has 14 amino acids.

The rearrangement links TRBV9 to TRBJ1-6; 7 nucleotides align to TRBD1. Trimming removed 0 bases from V and 9 bases from J; junction bases left unmatched: 6. Looked up from germline, CDR1 is SGDLS and CDR2 is YYNGEE. This CDR3 is built from 15 residues. The CDR3 coding sequence is TGTGCCAGCAGCGTAGACCTGAGGGGGCTTTCACCCCTCCACTTT. Its protein product is CASSVDLRGLSPLHF.

This chain links TRBV5-5 with TRBJ1-5; D is unresolved. The V gene lost 0 bases and the J gene lost 2 bases, with 3 bases spanning the gap. There are 13 residues in the CDR3. Germline CDR1 reads SGHKS; CDR2 reads YYEKEE (reference sequence). The CDR3 loop is CASSLAGNQPQHF. In nucleotides, the CDR3 is TGTGCCAGCAGCTTGGCGGGCAATCAGCCCCAGCATTTT. Full variable domain (missing parts from reference TRBV5-5 and TRBJ1-5): DAGVTQSPTHLIKTRGQQVTLRCSPISGHKSVSWYQQVLGQGPQFIFQYYEKEERGRGNFPDRFSARQFPNYSSELNVNALLLGDSALYLCASSLAGNQPQHFGDGTRLSIL.

The rearrangement links TRBV4-1 to TRBJ1-1; D might be TRBD1 (5 bases). The CDR3 has 16 amino acids. The germline gives CDR1 MGHRA, CDR2 YSYEKL. Trimming pared 1 base from V and 4 bases from J, leaving 16 bases between. In DNA, the CDR3 is TGCGCCAGCAGCCAAGGACCGCGAGGGGAGGGCACTGAAGCTTTCTTT. This translates into CASSQGPRGEGTEAFF.

The chain has TRBV5-5 and TRBJ2-2; TRBD1 aligns across 9 bases. Germline values: CDR1 SGHKS, CDR2 YYEKEE (reference sequence). V lost 4 bases to trimming and J lost 4 bases; unmatched junction nucleotides: 8. The CDR3 runs 16 residues. The CDR3 DNA follows: TGTGCCAGCAGCGGAGCGGGGACAGGGCGCACCGGGGAGCTGTTTTTT. This codes for CASSGAGTGRTGELFF.

The CDR3 loop reads CASSRDSVNEKLFF. The CDR3 DNA is TGCGCCAGCAGCCGGGACAGTGTTAATGAAAAACTGTTTTTT. This chain uses TRBV5-1 with TRBJ1-4; 7 nucleotides match TRBD1. This CDR3 has 14 residues. Losses at the gene ends were 4 bases for V and 4 bases for J; bases not matched to a gene: 4. The V gene's germline CDR1 is SGHRS and CDR2 YFSETQ.

The CDR3: CASNSFWGFLHGYTF. The CDR3 DNA reads as TGTGCCAGCAACTCTTTTTGGGGATTTTTACATGGCTACACCTTC. V usage is TRBV28 and J usage is TRBJ1-2; D ambiguous. Germline CDR1 MDHEN, CDR2 SYDVKM. Trimming took off 7 bases at V and 6 bases at J, with 21 bases between the two ends. The CDR3 sequence is 15 residues long.

CDR3 sequence (DNA): TGTGCCAGCAGCGTAGAGGCAGGCGATGAAAAACTGTTTTTT. Translation: CASSVEAGDEKLFF. The chain has TRBV9 and TRBJ1-4, with D unresolved. Per the germline V gene, CDR1 is SGDLS and CDR2 is YYNGEE. V lost 0 bases and J 6 bases, leaving 9 bases between the germline ends. The CDR3 contains 14 residues. Complete variable domain (other parts from reference TRBV9 and TRBJ1-4): DSGVTQTPKHLITATGQRVTLRCSPRSGDLSVYWYQQSLDQGLQFLIQYYNGEERAKGNILERFSAQQFPDLHSELNLSSLELGDSALYFCASSVEAGDEKLFFGSGTQLSVL.

V gene TRBV18 combines with J gene TRBJ2-7, with TRBD1 matching over 7 bases. Germline CDR1 KGHSH, CDR2 LQKENI. This CDR3 has 13 residues. The J segment lost 5 bases and the V segment lost 5 bases, leaving 6 bases of the junction unmatched. DNA of the CDR3: TGTGCCAGCTCAACCCAGACAGGGAACGAGCAGTACTTC. Translating gives CASSTQTGNEQYF.

The chain links TRBV2 to TRBJ1-2; D gene unclear. In germline, CDR1 is SNHLY, CDR2 FYNNEI. Trimming removed 2 bases from V and 8 bases from J, with 15 bases in between. The CDR3 sequence is 14 residues long. DNA for the CDR3: TGTGCCAGCAGTGAATATGGGGATTGGAGGGGCTACACCTTC. Its protein is CASSEYGDWRGYTF. Based on the CDR3 plus reference TRBV2 and TRBJ1-2, the full variable domain is EPEVTQTPSHQVTQMGQEVILRCVPISNHLYFYWYRQILGQKVEFLVSFYNNEISEKSEIFDDQFSVERPDGSNFTLKIRSTKLEDSAMYFCASSEYGDWRGYTFGSGTRLTVV.

The rearrangement links TRBV6-5 to TRBJ2-5; 9 nucleotides agree with TRBD1. Germline-derived CDR1 and CDR2 are MNHEY and SVGAGI. With 6 bases clipped from V and 3 bases from J, the junction kept 8 bases outside the gene matches. This CDR3 is 15 amino acids long. The chain's CDR3 is CASSQDRGDKETQYF. The CDR3 nucleotides are TGTGCCAGCAGCCAGGACAGGGGCGATAAAGAGACCCAGTACTTC.

The V call is TRBV7-2, the J call TRBJ1-5; 8 bases match TRBD1. The V segment lost 5 bases and the J segment 5 bases; nucleotides outside the gene matches: 8. Germline-derived CDR1 and CDR2 are SGHTA and FQGNSA. The CDR3 is 15 residues long. The CDR3: CASSPRTGRDQPQHF. Here the CDR3 DNA reads TGTGCCAGCAGCCCCCGGACAGGGCGAGATCAGCCCCAGCATTTT.

The chain joins TRBV11-2 to TRBJ1-4; 8 nucleotides agree with TRBD1. The germline V gene encodes CDR1 SGHAT and CDR2 FQNNGV. J lost 8 bases, V lost 0 bases, and 8 bases had no gene match. The CDR3 extends over 16 amino acids. For the CDR3, the DNA is TGTGCCAGCAGCTTAGATGCAACAGGGGGGCGGGAAAAACTGTTTTTT. Encoded protein: CASSLDATGGREKLFF.

The rearrangement links TRBV5-1 to TRBJ2-3; D is uncertain. The CDR3 consists of 15 residues. Germline values: CDR1 SGHRS, CDR2 YFSETQ. V lost 0 bases and J lost 3, with 11 bases in between. CDR3 DNA sequence: TGCGCCAGCAGCTTGGGGCTACAGTCTACAGATACGCAGTATTTT. Its translation is CASSLGLQSTDTQYF.

The chain couples TRBV5-1 to TRBJ1-3; D remains unclear. The CDR3 runs 20 residues. V lost 0 bases and J 0 bases, leaving 22 bases between the germline ends. CDR1 is SGHRS, CDR2 YFSETQ, per germline. The CDR3 spells CASSLEIQGVSPSSGNTIYF. The DNA of the CDR3 is TGCGCCAGCAGCTTGGAGATACAAGGAGTATCCCCTAGCTCTGGAAACACCATATATTTT.

V gene TRBV30 combines with J gene TRBJ1-6; possibly TRBD1 for D (5 bases). This CDR3 comprises 14 residues. V shed 2 bases and J shed 6 bases, with 11 bases lying between them. CDR1 and CDR2 from the germline V gene are GTSNPN and SVGIG (reference sequence). CDR3 sequence: CAWSKGDSNSPLHF. As DNA, the CDR3 is TGTGCCTGGAGTAAAGGAGACAGTAATTCACCCCTCCACTTT.

V and J are TRBV19 and TRBJ1-5; 9 bases fit TRBD1. CDR1 and CDR2 from the germline V gene are LNHDA and SQIVND (reference sequence). This CDR3 is 17 amino acids long. The V segment lost 3 bases and the J segment 4 bases; nucleotides outside the gene matches: 10. The CDR3 DNA reads TGTGCCAGTAGTATCGGAGTGGGACAGGGCCCTAATCAGCCCCAGCATTTT. It encodes CASSIGVGQGPNQPQHF.

The rearrangement uses TRBV18 and TRBJ1-1; the D gene is possibly TRBD1 (6 bases). The V gene lost 5 bases and the J gene lost 10 bases, with 23 bases spanning the gap. In germline, CDR1 is KGHSH, CDR2 LQKENI. The CDR3 totals 15 residues. CDR3 loop: CASSSGGLGSWAAFF. The CDR3 DNA sequence: TGTGCCAGCTCAAGTGGGGGGCTCGGGTCTTGGGCAGCTTTCTTT. Full variable domain (remainder filled in from reference TRBV18 and TRBJ1-1): NAGVMQNPRHLVRRRGQEARLRCSPMKGHSHVYWYRQLPEEGLKFMVYLQKENIIDESGMPKERFSAEFPKEGPSILRIQQVVRGDSAAYFCASSSGGLGSWAAFFGQGTRLTVV.

The V gene is TRBV7-2, the J gene TRBJ1-6; D remains unclear. CDR1 and CDR2 from the germline V gene are SGHTA and FQGNSA. The ends were cut back, 1 base at V and 8 bases at J, with 12 bases in the middle. The CDR3 runs 15 residues. The DNA of the CDR3 is TGTGCCAGCAGCTTAGGATCGACAAGTTATTCACCCCTCCACTTT. Protein product: CASSLGSTSYSPLHF.